This note documents a single T cell receptor beta chain sequence. Its antigen is currently unknown. Some clones are missing from TCRdb's copy, which holds only in-frame ones; the method was immunoSEQ multiplex PCR. In the table there are 65,000 to 90,000 clones, around 92% of which are singletons. This sample was taken from a study of lymphopenia after photon versus proton radiotherapy. General study results and limits: A bigger post-nadir fall in TCR diversity correlated inversely with survival time in deceased patients. Photon-treated patients lost naive T cells and TCR diversity; proton-treated stayed stable.

Germline CDR1 and CDR2: MNHEY and SMNVEV (reference sequence). The CDR3 runs to 17 residues. The V segment lost 6 bases and the J segment 1 base; nucleotides outside the gene matches: 12. The specimen was peripheral blood, collected from a patient treated with photon-based radiotherapy. The chain recombines TRBV27 with TRBJ2-1; 7 bases align to TRBD2. The TCR sequence derives from a middle-aged woman with cholangiocarcinoma. The CDR3 DNA sequence: TGTGCCAGCAGCAAACGGCGGGAGACGGAGTCCTACAATGAGCAGTTCTTC. Its protein is CASSKRRETESYNEQFF.